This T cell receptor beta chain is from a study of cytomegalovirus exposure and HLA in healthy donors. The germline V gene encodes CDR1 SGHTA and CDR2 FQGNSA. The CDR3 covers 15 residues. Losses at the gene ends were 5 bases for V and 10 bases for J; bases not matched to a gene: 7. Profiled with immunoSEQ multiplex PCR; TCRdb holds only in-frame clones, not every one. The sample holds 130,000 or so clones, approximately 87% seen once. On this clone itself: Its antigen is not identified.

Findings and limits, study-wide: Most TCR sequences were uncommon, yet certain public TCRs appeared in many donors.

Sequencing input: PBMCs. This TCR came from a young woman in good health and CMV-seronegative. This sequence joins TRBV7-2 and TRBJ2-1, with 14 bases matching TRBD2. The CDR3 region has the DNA TGTGCCAGCAGCACGCGGACTAGCGGGGGGCCCGAGCAGTTCTTC. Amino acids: CASSTRTSGGPEQFF.